The clone carrying this T cell receptor beta chain was recorded only once. The data were obtained in a study of T-cell memory formation after mild COVID-19. This CDR3 comprises 14 residues. The trim removed 0 bases at V and 12 bases at J, leaving 11 bases unmatched. Germline values: CDR1 SGHNT, CDR2 YYREEE (reference sequence). TCRdb redid the calling of the 5' RACE reads with MiXCR, one entry per CDR3 protein. Of under 300,000 distinct CDR3 sequences listed, under 20% are singletons. The receptor was isolated from a man aged 18 to 30 who had mild COVID-19 (a few samples of this study predate the infection). Cell type and time point are not known. Input material: PBMCs or a T cell subset sorted from them (not recorded which). The genes are TRBV5-4 and TRBJ2-7; 8 nucleotides line up with TRBD2. The CDR3 sequence is CASSLGAAGAKGYV. The CDR3 DNA follows: TGTGCCAGCAGCTTGGGGGCAGCGGGGGCCAAGGGGTACGTC.